The clone carrying this TCR beta chain was seen only a few times. The V end was cut by 3 bases, the J end by 3 bases, with 8 bases between. This CDR3 is 13 amino acids long. Germline lookup yields CDR1 KGHDR and CDR2 SFDVKD. These data are taken from a study of blood T cell repertoires in COVID-19. Study-wide background: Some COVID-19 samples were acute and others convalescent; all came from the United States, Italy and Spain. T cells, B-cell-depleted T cells, or PBMCs supplied cDNA or gDNA.

Per the original methods: Amplified reference gene primers provided the basis for estimating nucleated cell counts. Assay: immunoSEQ multiplex PCR; the TCRdb copy retains only in-frame clones and omits some. Clonal size and the V and J genes are those of that table, whereas D and trimming came from the DNA. The table shows hundreds of thousands of clones, with around 85% occurring only once. The rearrangement links TRBV24-1 to TRBJ2-7; tentative D call: TRBD1 (6 bases). The sample taken for sequencing was peripheral blood. This receptor was obtained from a man older than 75 with acute or convalescent COVID-19. CDR3 DNA: TGTGCCACCAGTGATAACAGGGTCTACGAGCAGTACTTC. Amino acids: CATSDNRVYEQYF.